These 30 T cell receptor beta chains share one sample of origin, sequenced in a study of blood T cell repertoires in COVID-19. Method: immunoSEQ multiplex PCR; TCRdb's copy keeps in-frame clones and lacks some. The sample has around 440,000 clones, more than 70% seen once. Sequencing was carried out using peripheral blood. The source is a woman in her forties or fifties with COVID-19, enrolled during active disease.

Worth noting for this clone: At one end, the junction sequence differs from germline, possibly due to a read error. The rearrangement joins TRBV6-4 to TRBJ2-3; 7 bases line up with TRBD2. Germline V gene data show CDR1 as MRHNA and CDR2 as SNTAGT. There are 16 residues in the CDR3. The CDR3, as DNA: TGTGCCAGCAGCGACTCTTTCGCGGGGGAGCGGGATACGCAGTATTTT. Translation gives CASSDSFAGERDTQYF.

The V and J genes are TRBV28 and TRBJ1-4, with TRBD1 matching 10 bases. The CDR3 loop spans 16 amino acids. Germline CDR1 and CDR2: MDHEN and SYDVKM. Losses at the gene ends were 3 bases for V and 8 bases for J; bases not matched to a gene: 9. The CDR3 spells CASSLWSGQGKEKLFF. The CDR3 region has the DNA TGTGCCAGCAGTTTGTGGTCGGGACAGGGGAAGGAAAAACTGTTTTTT.

V and J are TRBV2 and TRBJ2-7; D is possibly TRBD1 (6 bases). Germline assignment: CDR1 SNHLY and CDR2 FYNNEI. Deletions cut 7 bases from V and 6 bases from J, with 13 bases between. The CDR3 covers 12 residues. The CDR3, as DNA: TGTGCCAGCACCTCACTAGGGGGCGAGCAGTACTTC. It translates to CASTSLGGEQYF.

V and J are TRBV5-1 and TRBJ2-5, with 13 bases aligning to TRBD2. The germline CDR1 and CDR2 sequences are SGHRS and YFSETQ. J lost 9 bases, V lost 3 bases, and 11 bases had no gene match. The CDR3 extends over 16 amino acids. The CDR3: CASSSGLAGARRAQYF. In DNA form, the CDR3 reads TGCGCCAGCAGCTCTGGACTAGCGGGGGCCCGCCGGGCCCAGTACTTC.

The chain combines TRBV6-1 with TRBJ2-1; 8 nucleotides agree with TRBD2. The CDR3 totals 17 residues. CDR1 is MNHNS and CDR2 is SASEGT in the germline V gene. Losses at the gene ends were 2 bases for V and 4 bases for J; bases not matched to a gene: 10. Here the CDR3 reads CASSESAGGGKYNEQFF. The CDR3 nucleotides read TGTGCCAGCAGTGAATCGGCTGGCGGGGGGAAATACAATGAGCAGTTCTTC.

The gene calls are TRBV28 and TRBJ2-6; weak D call: TRBD1 (6 bases). Deletions cut 3 bases from V and 4 bases from J, with 19 bases between. Germline V gives CDR1 MDHEN, CDR2 SYDVKM. This CDR3 is 18 amino acids long. The CDR3 region is CASSFNGRGRPGANVLTF. CDR3 bases: TGTGCCAGCAGTTTTAATGGCAGGGGTCGGCCCGGGGCCAACGTCCTGACTTTC.

This clone was picked up one time. The rearrangement uses TRBV5-4 and TRBJ1-5; 9 positions match TRBD1. This CDR3 has 14 residues. Germline values: CDR1 SGHNT, CDR2 YYREEE (reference sequence). The J segment lost 4 bases and the V segment lost 2 bases, leaving 1 base of the junction unmatched. CDR3 in DNA: TGTGCCAGCAGCTTAGACAGGGGGAATCAGCCCCAGCATTTT. It encodes CASSLDRGNQPQHF.

This rearrangement joins TRBV30 to TRBJ2-1, with a possible D match to TRBD2 (6 bases). The CDR3 has 11 residues. The germline V gene encodes CDR1 GTSNPN and CDR2 SVGIG (reference sequence). V gave up 5 bases and J gave up 9 bases, with 11 bases separating them. CDR3 sequence reads: CAWGGAGEQFF. CDR3 DNA sequence: TGTGCCTGGGGCGGGGCGGGTGAGCAGTTCTTC.

The chain is built from TRBV6-5 and TRBJ2-3, with TRBD2 as a possible D gene (5 bases). The germline CDR1 and CDR2 sequences are MNHEY and SVGAGI. With 2 bases removed from V and 5 bases from J, the gap between germline ends came to 11 bases. The CDR3 spans 14 residues. The CDR3 bases are TGTGCCAGCAGTTACGAAGGGAGTGAAGATACGCAGTATTTT. Translating it yields CASSYEGSEDTQYF.

This chain connects TRBV27 to TRBJ2-2; no reliable D call. The CDR3 loop spans 12 amino acids. Germline V gives CDR1 MNHEY, CDR2 SMNVEV (reference sequence). V was pared by 8 bases and J by 5 bases, with 9 bases between. CDR3 bases: TGTGCCAGCGCTCAGAGGACCGGGGAGCTGTTTTTT. It specifies CASAQRTGELFF.

The CDR3 protein is CASSIEAGNTEAFF. As DNA, the CDR3 is TGTGCCAGTAGTATAGAGGCGGGGAACACTGAAGCTTTCTTT. The chain has TRBV19 and TRBJ1-1, with no clear D. CDR3 length: 14 residues. Trimming removed 0 bases from V and 1 base from J, with 6 bases in between. CDR1 and CDR2 (germline): LNHDA, SQIVND (reference sequence).

In the case of this clone: A junction end diverges from the germline sequence, so it may reflect a read error. This chain connects TRBV5-1 to TRBJ2-7, with 8 bases matching TRBD1. Germline assignment: CDR1 SGHRS and CDR2 YFSETQ. CDR3 length equals 13 residues. The CDR3 coding sequence is TGCGCCAGCAACTTGGCAGGGGGCAGTGAGCAGTACTTC. This codes for CASNLAGGSEQYF.

The V and J genes are TRBV5-6 and TRBJ2-7, with 7 bases matching TRBD1. J gave up 6 bases and V 0 bases, and 3 bases lay outside the gene matches. The V gene's germline CDR1 is SGHDT and CDR2 YYEEEE. This CDR3 has 13 residues. CDR3 amino acids: CASSLGDSVEQYF. CDR3 bases: TGTGCCAGCAGCTTGGGGGACAGTGTCGAGCAGTACTTC.

V and J are TRBV3-1 (or the pseudogene TRBV3-2) and TRBJ2-1; D is perhaps TRBD2 (5 bases). There are 11 residues in the CDR3. Trimming shortened V by 5 bases and J by 9 bases, and 8 bases separated the two germline ends. CDR1 and CDR2 (germline): LGHDT, YNNKEL (reference sequence). CDR3 bases: TGTGCCAGCAGCGCCCGGGGTGAGCAGTTCTTC. This translates into CASSARGEQFF.

V and J are TRBV4-1 and TRBJ1-1; D might be TRBD1 (5 bases). This CDR3 is built from 15 residues. Germline-derived CDR1 and CDR2 are MGHRA and YSYEKL. V was clipped by 1 base and J by 0 bases, with 9 bases between them. CDR3 DNA sequence: TGCGCCAGCAGCCAAGTCCGGGGGATGAACACTGAAGCTTTCTTT. It yields the protein CASSQVRGMNTEAFF.

The chain couples TRBV6-5 to TRBJ1-2; D is perhaps TRBD1 (5 bases). With 6 bases removed from V and 8 bases from J, the gap between germline ends came to 19 bases. CDR1 is MNHEY and CDR2 is SVGAGI in the germline V gene. The CDR3 covers 14 residues. CDR3 sequence (DNA): TGTGCCAGCAGAGGCCAGGAAGGGGTTGAAGGCTACACCTTC. Translated, it gives CASRGQEGVEGYTF.

The V call is TRBV2, the J call TRBJ1-1; D might be TRBD1 (5 bases). Germline V CDR1 and CDR2: SNHLY, FYNNEI. V was shortened by 7 bases and J by 0 bases, with 12 bases between the two germline ends. This CDR3 region has 14 residues. The CDR3 protein is CASNSGLLNTEAFF. Written as DNA, the CDR3 is TGTGCCAGCAACTCGGGACTCCTGAACACTGAAGCTTTCTTT.

The chain joins TRBV28 to TRBJ1-2, with 7 bases matching TRBD1. The CDR3 covers 14 residues. From germline, CDR1 is MDHEN and CDR2 SYDVKM. With V trimmed by 8 bases and J by 4 bases, 10 bases remained unmatched. DNA for the CDR3: TGTGCCAGCGGGACCCCAGGGGGTGCCTATGGCTACACCTTC. This translates into CASGTPGGAYGYTF.

This clone was seen just once. J is TRBJ2-2 and V is TRBV5-1; no definite D call. The germline CDR1 and CDR2 sequences are SGHRS and YFSETQ. Trimming pared 6 bases from V and 6 bases from J, leaving 18 bases between. CDR3 size: 15 residues. The CDR3, as DNA: TGCGCCAGCACCCCGCGGAGCCCGCAATCCGGGGAGCTGTTTTTT. This gives the protein CASTPRSPQSGELFF. Together with reference TRBV5-1 and TRBJ2-2, the CDR3 gives the full variable domain: KAGVTQTPRYLIKTRGQQVTLSCSPISGHRSVSWYQQTPGQGLQFLFEYFSETQRNKGNFPGRFSGRQFSNSRSEMNVSTLELGDSALYLCASTPRSPQSGELFFGEGSRLTVL.

V usage is TRBV5-5 and J usage is TRBJ1-2, with 8 bases aligning to TRBD1. V was pared by 3 bases and J by 8 bases, with 9 bases of the junction left unmatched. The CDR3 sequence is 14 residues long. From germline, CDR1 is SGHKS and CDR2 YYEKEE (reference sequence). The CDR3, as DNA: TGTGCCAGCAGCTCACAAGTAGGGGACAGGGGCTACACCTTC. As protein: CASSSQVGDRGYTF. Looking up the rest from reference TRBV5-5 and TRBJ1-2 gives the full variable domain: DAGVTQSPTHLIKTRGQQVTLRCSPISGHKSVSWYQQVLGQGPQFIFQYYEKEERGRGNFPDRFSARQFPNYSSELNVNALLLGDSALYLCASSSQVGDRGYTFGSGTRLTVV.

V usage is TRBV19 and J usage is TRBJ2-1; tentative D call: TRBD1 (6 bases). V was trimmed by 6 bases and J by 4 bases, leaving 22 bases between them. The CDR3 runs 17 residues. The germline gives CDR1 LNHDA, CDR2 SQIVND (reference sequence). The CDR3 sequence is CASSPLDSLPGYNEQFF. The CDR3 DNA is TGTGCCAGTAGCCCCTTGGACAGCCTTCCAGGTTACAATGAGCAGTTCTTC.

V gene TRBV21-1 combines with J gene TRBJ1-1. TRBV21-1 is a known pseudogene. The CDR3 has 13 amino acids. The CDR3 loop is CASSRLRTTEAFF. The CDR3 DNA reads TGTGCCAGCAGCAGACTACGGACCACTGAAGCTTTCTTT.

The CDR3 DNA follows: TGTGCCAGCAGTTTAGGACTAGTCCCCACAGATACGCAGTATTTT. Protein: CASSLGLVPTDTQYF. This rearrangement joins TRBV27 to TRBJ2-3; TRBD2 matches 7 bases. After removal of 2 bases from V and 2 bases from J, the junction contained 4 bases not matched to a gene. CDR1 and CDR2 (germline): MNHEY, SMNVEV (reference sequence). This CDR3 has 15 amino acids.

This chain uses TRBV30 with TRBJ1-2, with D perhaps matching TRBD1 (6 bases). The CDR3 consists of 13 residues. Deletions cut 1 base from V and 3 bases from J, with 9 bases between. Germline V gene data show CDR1 as GTSNPN and CDR2 as SVGIG (reference sequence). The CDR3 sequence: CAWSGTDYYGYTF. The CDR3 DNA is TGTGCCTGGAGTGGGACAGACTACTATGGCTACACCTTC.

The chain's CDR3 is CASSFGGWNGYTF. CDR3 bases: TGTGCCAGCAGCTTTGGGGGGTGGAACGGCTACACCTTC. J is TRBJ1-2 and V is TRBV11-2, with D possibly being TRBD1 (5 bases). CDR3 length: 13 amino acids. V lost 3 bases and J 8 bases, leaving 13 bases between the germline ends. Germline assignment: CDR1 SGHAT and CDR2 FQNNGV.

The chain uses TRBV3-1 (or the pseudogene TRBV3-2) and TRBJ1-3; possibly TRBD1 for D (6 bases). CDR3 length equals 18 residues. Trimming removed 0 bases at V and 0 bases at J, with 15 bases between. Germline V lookup: CDR1 LGHDT, CDR2 YNNKEL (reference sequence). The CDR3 is CASSQEWGRGDSGNTIYF. CDR3 nucleotides: TGTGCCAGCAGCCAAGAGTGGGGCAGGGGAGACTCTGGAAACACCATATATTTT.

The chain is built from TRBV28 and TRBJ2-3, with 11 bases aligning to TRBD2. Unmatched junction bases numbered 7, after V lost 4 bases and J lost 4 bases. The CDR3 runs to 16 residues. Germline V gene data show CDR1 as MDHEN and CDR2 as SYDVKM. In DNA, the CDR3 is TGTGCCAGCAGTTCACTAGCGGGGGAAGGGGCAGATACGCAGTATTTT. As protein: CASSSLAGEGADTQYF.

The V and J genes are TRBV4-1 and TRBJ2-5, with D perhaps TRBD2 (5 bases). The CDR3 runs 16 residues. Germline lookup yields CDR1 MGHRA and CDR2 YSYEKL. V gave up 4 bases and J gave up 5 bases, with 20 bases separating them. The CDR3 protein is CASSPRTGPGSETQYF. For the CDR3, the DNA is TGCGCCAGCAGCCCCAGAACCGGACCGGGGAGCGAGACCCAGTACTTC.

The rearrangement links TRBV29-1 to TRBJ1-5; D might be TRBD1 (5 bases). V was pared by 3 bases and J by 7 bases, with 13 bases between. The CDR3 length is 13 residues. From germline, CDR1 is SQVTM and CDR2 ANQGSEA. CDR3 amino acids: CSVEGLKGQPQHF. As DNA, the CDR3 is TGCAGCGTTGAGGGGCTCAAGGGGCAGCCCCAGCATTTT.

The chain is built from TRBV3-1 (or the pseudogene TRBV3-2) and TRBJ1-1; no clear D gene. CDR1 LGHDT and CDR2 YNNKEL come from the germline V gene (reference sequence). CDR3 length: 14 residues. Trimming took off 2 bases at V and 3 bases at J, with 10 bases between the two ends. The CDR3 sequence: CASSQMAGDTEAFF. The CDR3 bases are TGTGCCAGCAGCCAAATGGCAGGTGACACTGAAGCTTTCTTT.